This entry lists 20 T cell receptor beta chains sequenced from one sample in a study of human T cells and chemical hapten exposure. TCRdb called the RACE reads again in MiXCR, with one record for every CDR3 protein. Counted here are 250,000 or so distinct CDR3 sequences, roughly 8% occurring once; the ten biggest clones make up 0.9% to 1.5%. Indicated time point: pre-sensitization, week 0. Treatment noted: therapeutic diphenylcyclopropenone sensitization with weekly scalp DPC. The sample was whole blood, taken in connection with sensitization to the hapten diphenylcyclopropenone (DPC). These receptors all come from a man aged 18-30 years with alopecia areata. Some clones in this sample may be carry-over from other donors' samples.

This rearrangement joins TRBV4-3 to TRBJ1-3, with 11 bases aligning to TRBD1. CDR1 is LGHNA and CDR2 is YSLEER in the germline V gene. The CDR3 runs 17 residues. Germline trimming cut 0 bases from V and 0 bases from J; bases unmatched to any gene: 1. The CDR3 DNA reads TGCGCCAGCAGCCAAGATGGGACAGGGGGCTCTGGAAACACCATATATTTT. Translating it yields CASSQDGTGGSGNTIYF.

This clonotype was seen a few times. The chain uses TRBV19 and TRBJ1-4, with D possibly being TRBD1 (5 bases). The CDR3 loop spans 14 amino acids. Trimming stripped 7 bases from V and 0 bases from J, with 9 bases between. Germline-derived CDR1 and CDR2 are LNHDA and SQIVND (reference sequence). This chain's CDR3 is CASTPGPTNEKLFF. The CDR3 DNA reads TGTGCCAGTACACCGGGACCAACTAATGAAAAACTGTTTTTT.

This clonotype was picked up a small number of times. For the CDR3, the DNA is TGTGCCAGCAGCCCTCGAACTAGCGGGGGTAGTGAGCAGTTCTTC. Its protein is CASSPRTSGGSEQFF. The V call is TRBV3-1, the J call TRBJ2-1, with TRBD2 matching over 11 bases. Germline CDR1 and CDR2: LGHDT and YNNKEL (reference sequence). The CDR3 runs 15 residues. Unmatched junction bases numbered 8, after V lost 4 bases and J lost 9 bases.

This sequence joins TRBV5-1 and TRBJ2-5; TRBD1 is a possible D gene (6 bases). The CDR3 sequence is 16 residues long. Between the trimmed V and J ends, which lost 0 bases and 5 bases, there was a span of 17 bases. The germline V gene encodes CDR1 SGHRS and CDR2 YFSETQ. The CDR3 DNA sequence: TGCGCCAGCAGCTTGGTTGGCTCCAGGGGTAGCGAGACCCAGTACTTC. Protein: CASSLVGSRGSETQYF.

This clonotype was found many times. CDR3 nucleotides: TGTGCCAGCAGCTCCCGATGGGGTCATAACTATGGCTACACCTTC. This sequence encodes CASSSRWGHNYGYTF. This rearrangement joins TRBV11-2 to TRBJ1-2; D remains unclear. The CDR3 is 15 residues long. Trimming shortened V by 4 bases and J by 1 base, and 13 bases separated the two germline ends. Germline V lookup: CDR1 SGHAT, CDR2 FQNNGV.

This clonotype occurred a few times. V gene TRBV6-2 or TRBV6-3 combines with J gene TRBJ1-4, with 8 bases identical to TRBD1. CDR1 and CDR2 from the germline V gene are MNHEY and SVGEGT. The trim removed 2 bases at V and 8 bases at J, leaving 4 bases unmatched. The CDR3 has 14 residues. The CDR3 protein is CASSYGTGPEKLFF. The CDR3 coding sequence is TGTGCCAGCAGTTACGGGACAGGACCAGAAAAACTGTTTTTT.

This clonotype was counted a few times. CDR3 sequence (DNA): TGCGCCAGCAGCCAAGACAATGTAGTCCCCAATCAGCCCCAGCATTTT. Amino acids: CASSQDNVVPNQPQHF. V and J are TRBV4-3 and TRBJ1-5; D uncertain. This CDR3 region has 16 residues. Trimming stripped 0 bases from V and 3 bases from J, with 12 bases between. From germline, CDR1 is LGHNA and CDR2 YSLEER.

This chain connects TRBV4-3 to TRBJ2-1, with 7 bases matching TRBD1. The CDR3 is made up of 17 amino acids. The V and J ends lost 2 bases and 9 bases, in that order; junction bases with no gene match: 16. Looked up from germline, CDR1 is LGHNA and CDR2 is YSLEER. The CDR3 sequence is CASSQTTGFFSSAEQFF. Here the CDR3 DNA reads TGCGCCAGCAGCCAAACGACAGGGTTCTTCTCCTCTGCTGAGCAGTTCTTC.

This clonotype was detected ten times or more. The V call is TRBV7-8, the J call TRBJ1-1; a weak D match, TRBD1 (5 bases). This CDR3 is 14 amino acids long. The germline gives CDR1 SGHVS, CDR2 FQNEAQ. V lost 1 base and J lost 5, with 11 bases in between. The CDR3 nucleotides are TGTGCCAGCAGCTTAGTGTGGGGGGGGACTGAAGCTTTCTTT. Its translation is CASSLVWGGTEAFF.

This clonotype was observed a handful of times. This chain connects TRBV6-5 to TRBJ2-7, with 10 bases lining up with TRBD2. Trimming cost V 0 bases and J 1 base; bases outside gene matches: 3. Germline loops: CDR1 MNHEY, CDR2 SVGAGI. The CDR3 contains 16 residues. The DNA of the CDR3 is TGTGCCAGCAGTTACTCGCCACTAGCGGGGTCCTACGAGCAGTACTTC. Protein: CASSYSPLAGSYEQYF.

This chain uses TRBV19 with TRBJ1-4; a weak D match, TRBD1 (5 bases). The CDR3 covers 15 residues. In germline, CDR1 is LNHDA, CDR2 SQIVND (reference sequence). V lost 6 bases, J lost 9 bases, and 20 bases lay in between. CDR3 loop: CASRTSGPSFQKLFF. The CDR3 region has the DNA TGTGCCAGTAGAACTTCGGGACCGTCTTTCCAAAAACTGTTTTTT.

The V and J genes are TRBV10-3 and TRBJ2-3; D may be TRBD1 or TRBD2 (5 bases each). The CDR3 is made up of 17 amino acids. Germline V lookup: CDR1 ENHRY, CDR2 SYGVKD. Between the trimmed V and J ends, which lost 0 bases and 3 bases, there was a span of 16 bases. DNA of the CDR3: TGTGCCATCAGTGAGTCATTGGGCAGTTGGGGGACAGATACGCAGTATTTT. Translated: CAISESLGSWGTDTQYF.

This clonotype was counted only a few times. The J gene is TRBJ2-1, the V gene TRBV13, with D possibly TRBD1 on 5 matching bases. Trimming shortened V by 5 bases and J by 2 bases, and 16 bases separated the two germline ends. The CDR3 has 16 residues. Germline assignment: CDR1 PRHDT and CDR2 FYEKMQ (reference sequence). The DNA of the CDR3 is TGTGCCAGCAGCCTTTCACAGGTCCTAACCTACAATGAGCAGTTCTTC. Residues: CASSLSQVLTYNEQFF.

With regard to this clonotype: Germline is not matched at one junction end, which may reflect a read error. The chain has TRBV4-1 and TRBJ1-2, with D tentatively TRBD1 (5 bases). The CDR3 covers 18 residues. The germline V gene encodes CDR1 MGHRA and CDR2 YSYEKL. The CDR3 region has the DNA TGCGCCAGCAGTCAAGATCTTGGCAGGGTTTTGCTCGACTATGGCTACACCTTC. Translation: CASSQDLGRVLLDYGYTF.

This clonotype showed up many times. The chain joins TRBV3-1 to TRBJ2-5, with 10 nucleotides matching TRBD2. J lost 5 bases, V lost 4 bases, and 10 bases had no gene match. Germline V gene data show CDR1 as LGHDT and CDR2 as YNNKEL (reference sequence). This CDR3 is built from 16 residues. CDR3 in DNA: TGTGCCAGCAGCCCCCCTCTAGCGGGGGCAGGGGAGACCCAGTACTTC. As protein: CASSPPLAGAGETQYF.

This clonotype was detected only a few times. J is TRBJ2-2 and V is TRBV5-6, with 8 bases that match TRBD1. Unmatched junction bases numbered 9, after V lost 3 bases and J lost 5 bases. Germline V CDR1 and CDR2: SGHDT, YYEEEE. The CDR3 covers 16 residues. The CDR3 reads CASSWRQGLGTGELFF. CDR3 nucleotides: TGTGCCAGCAGCTGGAGACAGGGGTTGGGAACCGGGGAGCTGTTTTTT.

This clonotype was recorded a few times. The V gene is TRBV28, the J gene TRBJ2-2; a possible D gene is TRBD2 (5 bases). Germline loops: CDR1 MDHEN, CDR2 SYDVKM. This CDR3 spans 16 amino acids. V was shortened by 8 bases and J by 0 bases, with 16 bases between the two germline ends. CDR3 DNA: TGTGCCAGCCAGAGCGGTATCAAAGCGAACACCGGGGAGCTGTTTTTT. Its protein is CASQSGIKANTGELFF. The variable domain in full, completed from reference TRBV28 and TRBJ2-2, reads DVKVTQSSRYLVKRTGEKVFLECVQDMDHENMFWYRQDPGLGLRLIYFSYDVKMKEKGDIPEGYSVSREKKERFSLILESASTNQTSMYLCASQSGIKANTGELFFGEGSRLTVL.

The J gene is TRBJ2-1, the V gene TRBV29-1, with a possible D match to TRBD1 (6 bases). This CDR3 spans 13 amino acids. Trimming took off 6 bases at V and 0 bases at J, with 9 bases between the two ends. Germline loops: CDR1 SQVTM, CDR2 ANQGSEA. The CDR3 loop is CSVGQNSYNEQFF. The CDR3 DNA reads as TGCAGCGTAGGACAGAACTCCTACAATGAGCAGTTCTTC.

In its sample, this clonotype was seen a few times. The chain employs TRBV5-5 and TRBJ2-7; 9 nucleotides agree with TRBD1. CDR1 and CDR2 (germline): SGHKS, YYEKEE (reference sequence). The CDR3 extends over 16 amino acids. V lost 3 bases, J lost 0 bases, and 7 bases stayed unmatched. The CDR3 sequence: CASSYGVGQGSYEQYV. The CDR3 DNA sequence: TGTGCCAGCAGCTACGGAGTGGGACAGGGCTCCTACGAGCAGTACGTC.

Concerning this clonotype: A much larger clone is a single base away; this may be a read error. The chain carries TRBV5-1 and TRBJ1-2, with unresolved D. The CDR3 runs 14 residues. Trimming removed 3 bases at V and 6 bases at J, with 15 bases between. The germline V gene encodes CDR1 SGHRS and CDR2 YFSETQ. The CDR3 is CASSSVPRNHGYTF. CDR3 coding DNA: TGCGCCAGCAGCTCGGTCCCCAGGAATCATGGCTACACCTTC.